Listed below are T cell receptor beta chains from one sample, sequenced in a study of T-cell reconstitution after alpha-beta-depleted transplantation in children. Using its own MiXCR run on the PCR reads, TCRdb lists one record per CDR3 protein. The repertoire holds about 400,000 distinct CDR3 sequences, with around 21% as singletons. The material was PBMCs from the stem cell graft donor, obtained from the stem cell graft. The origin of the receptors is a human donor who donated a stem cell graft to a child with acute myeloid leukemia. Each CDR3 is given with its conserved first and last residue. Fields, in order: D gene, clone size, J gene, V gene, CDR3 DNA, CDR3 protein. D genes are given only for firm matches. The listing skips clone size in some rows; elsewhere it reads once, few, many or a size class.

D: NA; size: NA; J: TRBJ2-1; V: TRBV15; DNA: TGTGCCACCAGCAGAGATTCGGAACAGGGAGGCAATGAGCAGTTCTTC; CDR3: CATSRDSEQGGNEQFF
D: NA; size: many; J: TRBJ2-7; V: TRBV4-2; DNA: TGTGCCAGCAGCCAAGATGTGGCCAGCGATGCCTACGAGCAGTACTTC; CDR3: CASSQDVASDAYEQYF
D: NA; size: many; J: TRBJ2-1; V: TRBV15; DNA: TGTGCCACCAGCACTTGGGGCACCAATGAGCAGTTCTTC; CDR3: CATSTWGTNEQFF
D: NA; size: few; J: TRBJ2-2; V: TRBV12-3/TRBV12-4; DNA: TGTGCCAGCAGTTTCACTGGGAGGGAGCTGTTTTTT; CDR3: CASSFTGRELFF
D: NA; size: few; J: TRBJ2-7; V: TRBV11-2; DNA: TGTGCCAGCAGCTTAGGGGCAGGGGTTTTCCACGAGCAGTACTTC; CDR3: CASSLGAGVFHEQYF
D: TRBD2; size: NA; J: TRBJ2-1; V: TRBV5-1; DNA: TGCGCCAGCAGCTTGACTTCCGGGACTAGCTTCAGCAATGAGCAGTTCTTC; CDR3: CASSLTSGTSFSNEQFF
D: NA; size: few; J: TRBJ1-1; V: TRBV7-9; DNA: TGTGCCAGCAGCTTAAAGGGGGACAACACTGAAGCTTTCTTT; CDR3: CASSLKGDNTEAFF
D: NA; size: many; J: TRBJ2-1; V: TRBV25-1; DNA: TGTGCCAGCAGTGCCTCCGGGACCTATATATCCAACAATGAGCAGTTCTTC; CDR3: CASSASGTYISNNEQFF
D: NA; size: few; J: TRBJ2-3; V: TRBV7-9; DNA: TGTGCCAGCAGCTTCGGATCCGGGGAGGTTCACACAGATACGCAGTATTTT; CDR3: CASSFGSGEVHTDTQYF
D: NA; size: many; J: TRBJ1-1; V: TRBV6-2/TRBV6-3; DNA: TGTGCCAGCAGTTACGGAACAGGGAGAGACACTGAAGCTTTCTTT; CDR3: CASSYGTGRDTEAFF
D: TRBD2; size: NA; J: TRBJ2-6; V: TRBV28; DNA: TGTGCCAGCACCCTGGCAGGACTAGCGGGAGCTACTGGGGCCAACGTCCTGACTTTC; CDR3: CASTLAGLAGATGANVLTF
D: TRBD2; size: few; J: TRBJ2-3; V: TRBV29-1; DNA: TGCAGCGCAGGACTAGCGGGAGACCGAAACCTACGCACAGATACGCAGTATTTT; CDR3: CSAGLAGDRNLRTDTQYF
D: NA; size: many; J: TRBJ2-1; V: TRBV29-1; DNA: TGCAGCGTTGACTTCTACAATGAGCAGTTCTTC; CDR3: CSVDFYNEQFF
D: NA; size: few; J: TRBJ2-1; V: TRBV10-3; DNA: TGTGCCACGAAGTCGTACAATGAGCAGTTCTTC; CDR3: CATKSYNEQFF
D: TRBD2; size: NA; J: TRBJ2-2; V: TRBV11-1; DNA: TGTGCCAGCAGCTATATGGGAGGACTAGCGGGAGAAGGCACCGGGGAGCTGTTTTTT; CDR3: CASSYMGGLAGEGTGELFF
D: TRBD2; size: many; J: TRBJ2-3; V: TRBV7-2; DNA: TGTGCCAGCAGCCCCCCGGTAGCGGGAGAAGATACGCAGTATTTT; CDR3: CASSPPVAGEDTQYF
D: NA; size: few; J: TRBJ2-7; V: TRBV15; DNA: TGTGCCACCAGCAGAGGATGGAGGGGAGCCTACGAGCAGTACTTC; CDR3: CATSRGWRGAYEQYF
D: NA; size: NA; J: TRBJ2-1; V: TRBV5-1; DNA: TGCGCCAGCAGTCATTCCTACAATGAGCAGTTCTTC; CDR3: CASSHSYNEQFF
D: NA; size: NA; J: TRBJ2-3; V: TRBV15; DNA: TGTGCCACCAGCGAAACTCCTAGGACAGATACGCAGTATTTT; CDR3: CATSETPRTDTQYF
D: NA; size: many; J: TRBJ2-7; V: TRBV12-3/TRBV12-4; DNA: TGTGCCAGCATCCGCTTAAATGACGACTACGAGCAGTACTTC; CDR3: CASIRLNDDYEQYF
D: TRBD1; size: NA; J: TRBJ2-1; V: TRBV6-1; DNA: TGTGCCAGCAGTGCCCGGACAGGGGTGGATGAGCAGTTCTTC; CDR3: CASSARTGVDEQFF
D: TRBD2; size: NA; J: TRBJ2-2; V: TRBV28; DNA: TGTGCCAGCAGTCCATTCCTCGAGATAGCGGGATGGAACACCGGGGAGCTGTTTTTT; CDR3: CASSPFLEIAGWNTGELFF
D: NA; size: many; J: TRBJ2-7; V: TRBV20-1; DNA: TGCAGTGCAAAGAGGAGCTCCTACGAGCAGTACTTC; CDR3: CSAKRSSYEQYF
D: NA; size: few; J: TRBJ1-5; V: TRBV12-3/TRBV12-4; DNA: TGTGCCAGCAGGCAAGGGGTTGGGGCGTCGTATAGCAATCAGCCCCAGCATTTT; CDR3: CASRQGVGASYSNQPQHF
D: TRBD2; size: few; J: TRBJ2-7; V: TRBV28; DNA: TGTGCCAGCAGTTTATTCCCCGGGGGGACTAGCGACTACGAGCAGTACTTC; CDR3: CASSLFPGGTSDYEQYF
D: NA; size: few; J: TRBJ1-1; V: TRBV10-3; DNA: TGTGCCAGCAATTCAAGGGGGGTCGAAACTGAAGCTTTCTTT; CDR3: CASNSRGVETEAFF